This T cell receptor (beta chain) was observed in a study of beta chain features in type 1 diabetes. Germline assignment: CDR1 SGHNT and CDR2 YYREEE (reference sequence). This CDR3 contains 16 residues. V lost 0 bases and J lost 0, with 10 bases in between. Since all of the isolated RNA was reverse transcribed, expressed TCRB transcripts were what got sequenced. The assay was immunoSEQ multiplex PCR, and TCRdb's table has in-frame clones only and misses some. The sample carries almost 250,000 clones, 13% to 15% recorded once. Naive, central memory, regulatory and stem cell-like memory cells within the CD4+ compartment were sorted using CD45RO/CCR7/CD25/CD127/CD95/CD27. The table lists this clone with a few counts.

J is TRBJ2-1 and V is TRBV5-4; D not certain. The specimen was naive CD4+ T cells from blood. The sequence was obtained from a woman between 40 and 50 years old in good health. The CDR3 DNA follows: TGTGCCAGCAGCTTGGCGGCAGCGCTCTCCTACAATGAGCAGTTCTTC. Encoded protein: CASSLAAALSYNEQFF.